This T cell receptor (beta chain) was observed in a study of blood T cells in healthy people across ages (dated by TCRdb to between 2014 and 2016). Regarding the complete study: In model experiments, template switching captured about one uniquely barcoded TCR beta cDNA molecule for every two T cells. Two additional independent replicas of 1 million unique cDNA reads from the same blood draw were analyzed for two donors (one aged 18 to 30 and one aged 80 or older). Four age groups were formed from the donors: young (average about 17 years), middle-aged (around 40), aged (about 62) and long-lived (about 75). To track age-related changes in TCR beta repertoire diversity, the study relied on deep sequencing normalized with unique cDNA molecular identifiers.

Donors were 40 or so systemically healthy Caucasian individuals from Russia aged roughly 6 to 100 years. Each donor gave roughly 11 milliliters of peripheral blood, drawn into EDTA-treated Vacutainer tubes. Ficoll-Paque density-gradient centrifugation was used to isolate PBMCs, with at least 6 million obtained per sample. Total RNA, at least 6 micrograms per sample, was extracted from PBMCs with Trizol reagent. The percentages of naive CD45RAhigh/CD27high T cells were determined by flow cytometry on a PBMC aliquot from every donor. As concerns this clonotype: The antigen it binds to is not known. No much larger clone is present one base from it, and per-base qualities are unavailable.

Overall results and qualifications from the work: As age increased, observed TCR beta diversity per million T cells dropped in a roughly linear way, and a significant reduction was already evident by age roughly 36. The CMV infection status of donors was not known, potentially confounding age-related changes in expanded clonotypes. Compared with the aged group, the long-lived group had more naive CD4+ T cells, fewer expanded clones and increased TCR diversity, suggesting age selection. Observed TCR beta diversity correlated strongly with the percentage of naive T cells measured by flow cytometry. Estimates of total diversity from one million sequenced T cells were regarded as lower bounds and underestimates. Because profiling used bulk unsorted PBMCs, naive and antigen-experienced compartments could not be compared conclusively.

The CDR3 numbers 19 residues from cysteine through phenylalanine. The DNA shown is the 57-base CDR3, in frame from base 1. CDR1 ENHRY and CDR2 SYGVKD are derived from the germline V gene. The junction carries 21 bases between V and J, which are trimmed by 3 bases and 0 bases respectively. Library creation used 5' RACE. The sample was run on an Illumina HiSeq 2500. A second PCR of 7 to 11 cycles was performed with a sample-barcoded 5' primer and a J-beta primer mix. A unique molecular identifier was introduced onto each TCR beta cDNA molecule by a template-switch 5' adaptor carrying 12 random nucleotides. Each sample yielded at least 2.5 million CDR3-containing paired-end reads. All of the RNA was converted into first-strand cDNA using the Mint cDNA synthesis kit, with a TRBC-specific oligonucleotide serving as the primer. Following uracil-DNA glycosylase treatment, all cDNA underwent a first 18-cycle PCR with the universal primers M1SS and BC2_uni_R. The authors processed their data as follows. Each sample was normalized by randomly selecting 1 million high-quality reads, each carrying a distinct molecular identifier. Reads sharing molecular identifiers were discarded rather than binned into consensus sequences. MiTCR, with a Q25 quality threshold and the strictest error-elimination algorithm, was used for CDR3 identification, clonotype clustering and error correction. A nonparametric unseen species model with Euler transformation was used to estimate a lower bound on total TCR beta diversity. The public reads were run again by TCRdb, first through fastp at Q25 and then through MiXCR, and only productive beta chains were kept. Every CDR3 protein is listed once, alongside the most common genes and DNA of its rows. Clone size and V and J calls follow TCRdb, not the original study. The sample has approximately 490,000 distinct CDR3 sequences on record, around 24% of them singletons. 8.5% to 9.5% of the sample is held by the ten biggest clonotypes.

The sample also formed part of further work on T cells of mothers and their children. Reported in the second study: Nine systemically healthy Caucasian individuals served as donors, namely three mothers together with their six children. cDNA synthesis consumed the entire amount of extracted RNA, loaded at around 1.5 ug RNA in each 15 ul reaction. In the second PCR, the M1S primer added sample barcodes and 2-4 random nucleotides. More than 8.5 million TCR beta CDR3 reads were obtained from each mother, and about 3 million reads were obtained from each child. Thymic selection similarly shapes TCR recombination output in related and unrelated pairs, with minor effect from inherited differences. Normalized repertoire overlap was always slightly but never significantly higher in related than unrelated mother-child pairs. With a sensitivity of about 100 clones per million clonotypes, no persistent microchimeric T cell clones were detected. To look for features that set related mother-child pairs apart from unrelated individuals, the researchers ran deep NGS to compare the TCR beta repertoires of mothers and children. Mothers averaged roughly 40 +/- 4 years of age and children averaged about 10 +/- 4 years. After adapter ligation was performed with NEBNext reagents, the libraries were sequenced on an Illumina HiSeq 2000 with 100+100 nt paired-end reads. Mother and child libraries were prepared a month apart and sequenced in separate runs to prevent cross-contamination. For each donor, between roughly 500,000 and 2,100,000 distinct TCR beta clonotypes were identified. Naive TCR beta clonotypes were estimated from low-frequency clonotypes matched to each donor's FACS-determined naive share, without sorting.

This clonotype was sampled from a boy between 5 and 17 years old in good health. This chain is built from TRBV10-3 and TRBJ2-1; a weak D assignment points to TRBD2 (7 bases agree). Sequenced: blood. The DNA sequence is given as TGTGCCATCAGTGATTCAGTCCTCGGGGGGACAAGCTCCTACAATGAGCAGTTCTTC. Its product reads: CAISDSVLGGTSSYNEQFF.